Below, one T cell receptor beta chain is given with its context. Its antigen remains unidentified. No base qualities exist here, and no much larger clone lies one base off it. From cysteine to phenylalanine, the CDR3 is 15 amino acids long. Just CDR3 DNA is preserved here, 45 bases in frame from base 1. As encoded in the germline V gene, CDR1 is SGHNT while CDR2 is YENEEA. V is reduced by 5 bases and J by 3 bases, leaving a spacing of 15 bases between them. TCRbeta CDR3 regions were amplified from genomic DNA by means of the immunoSEQ Assay, a bias-controlled multiplex PCR. As for the original processing: Nucleated cell counts per sample were estimated from amplification of reference gene primers within the assay. To quantify the absolute abundance of each unique TCRbeta CDR3 rearrangement, sequence reads were collapsed and filtered. For each sample, productive Simpson clonality was calculated by taking the square root of Simpson's diversity index across productive rearrangements. TCRdb limited this immuneACCESS table to in-frame rearrangements with V and J called. A share of clones is missing; checked studies link under half to unresolved V genes, and the rest is unexplained. For V, J and clone size, that table is used; D and trimming come from the DNA. The sample yields under 300,000 clones; approximately 87% were counted once. Roughly 5.8% of the sample comes from the top ten.

These data originate in a study of blood T cell repertoires in COVID-19 (dated by TCRdb to the early 2020s). For the study in its entirety: Samples from collaborators originated in the United States, Italy and Spain and spanned both the acute and convalescent phases of COVID-19. The material from the prospective study consisted of cDNA or gDNA derived from T cells, B-cell-depleted T cells, or PBMCs. The dataset comprised deeply sampled blood TCRbeta repertoires from subjects exposed to, actively infected with, or recovered from COVID-19. A freely available public database, intended as a resource for researchers studying the immune response to SARS-CoV-2, is where the repertoires were released. Samples were obtained from the ongoing ImmuneRACE study (first 160 participants) and from 1,000 to 1,500 subjects provided by 6 global collaborators. Nearly every sample came with metadata listing a de-identified subject ID, COVID-19 status, age in years and sex. HLA class I and class II types, where available, came from metadata supplied by the sample provider rather than from assay-based typing. On the study overall, not on this receptor specifically: The amount of clinical and demographic metadata varied by source and participant and was provided uncurated.

The collaborating institutions used their own protocols to collect whole blood in K2EDTA tubes. Collaborator samples were shipped for TCRbeta analysis as frozen whole blood, isolated PBMCs, or DNA extracted from either sample type. The sequenced material came from peripheral blood. The source is a man aged 55 to 70 with acute or convalescent COVID-19. Recombination joined TRBV11-3 with TRBJ2-3; the best D guess is TRBD2, with 5 bases matching. The CDR3 amino acid sequence is: CASSTRGIGTDTQYF. The DNA is as follows: TGTGCCAGCAGCACCCGGGGTATCGGAACAGATACGCAGTATTTT. The CDR3, completed at both ends by the reference TRBV11-3 and TRBJ2-3 genes, gives the full variable domain EAGVVQSPRYKIIEKKQPVAFWCNPISGHNTLYWYLQNLGQGPELLIRYENEEAVDDSQLPKDRFSAERLKGVDSTLKIQPAELGDSAVYLCASSTRGIGTDTQYFGPGTRLTVL.